This note documents a single T cell receptor (beta chain) sequence. Its specificity is unknown. Random hexamers were used to reverse transcribe an amount of about 0.45 to 1 ug RNA. In TCRdb, the immunoSEQ multiplex PCR reads were re-called with MiXCR into one record per CDR3 protein. Among about 110,000 distinct CDR3 sequences listed, roughly 95% were seen once. The data belong to a study of CD8 T cells in Susac syndrome. Findings and limits, study-wide: Regarding the TCR sequencing and HLA analysis, the study admitted that a relatively small number of individuals were involved.

CDR3 length equals 15 residues. CDR1 SGHRS and CDR2 YFSETQ come from the germline V gene. Unmatched junction bases numbered 3, after V lost 0 bases and J lost 2 bases. This clonotype was obtained from a human donor in good health. Specimen: CD4+ T cells from PBMCs. This chain links TRBV5-1 with TRBJ2-7, with TRBD2 matching 9 bases. The CDR3, as DNA: TGCGCCAGCAGCTTGGATGCGGGAGGGCCCTACGAGCAGTACTTC. Amino acids: CASSLDAGGPYEQYF.